These 5 T cell receptor beta chains were sequenced from one sample in a study of blood T cell repertoires in COVID-19. The data were produced by immunoSEQ multiplex PCR, yet TCRdb's version contains in-frame clones alone and is incomplete. Of over 200,000 clones detected, 70% to 85% appear once; the ten largest clones hold 2% to 2.5%. The sample taken for sequencing was peripheral blood. These receptors came from a man aged 40-49 years who had recovered from COVID-19.

The genes are TRBV4-3 and TRBJ1-3, with 8 bases identical to TRBD1. This CDR3 is built from 20 residues. Trimming took 1 base from V and 1 from J; bases not matched to a gene: 15. Per the germline V gene, CDR1 is LGHNA and CDR2 is YSLEER. The CDR3 bases are TGCGCCAGCAGCCAAGTCTGGGGGACAGGAGGGCTCGTTTCTGGAAACACCATATATTTT. Protein: CASSQVWGTGGLVSGNTIYF.

V gene TRBV10-2 combines with J gene TRBJ1-2; possible D gene TRBD1, 5 bases. Germline CDR1 reads WSHSY; CDR2 reads SAAADI. V gave up 4 bases and J gave up 4 bases, with 13 bases separating them. CDR3 length: 14 amino acids. CDR3 protein: CASSVARRGYGYTF. The CDR3, as DNA: TGCGCCAGCAGTGTTGCAAGGAGGGGCTATGGCTACACCTTC.

The CDR3 DNA is TGTGCCAGTCCACCAATATTCTACAGAGCGGACTTATTCTACAATGAGCAGTTCTTC. It translates to CASPPIFYRADLFYNEQFF. The V call is TRBV11-3, the J call TRBJ2-1, with TRBD2 as a possible D gene (5 bases). Deletions cut 9 bases from V and 3 bases from J, with 30 bases between. The CDR3 extends over 19 amino acids. CDR1 and CDR2 (germline): SGHNT, YENEEA.

This chain links TRBV4-1 with TRBJ1-5; the D gene is possibly TRBD1 (5 bases). Trimming left V 4 bases short and J 6 bases short, with 16 bases between. The CDR3 consists of 15 residues. Germline CDR1 is MGHRA and CDR2 is YSYEKL. The DNA for the CDR3 is TGCGCCAGCAGCCCAGGACGGGCTCAGGGTCAGCCCCAGCATTTT. Its protein is CASSPGRAQGQPQHF.

J is TRBJ2-4 and V is TRBV2; D may be TRBD1 (6 bases). CDR3 length: 14 residues. Per the germline V gene, CDR1 is SNHLY and CDR2 is FYNNEI. Deletions cut 3 bases from V and 4 bases from J, with 10 bases between. The CDR3 nucleotides read TGTGCCAGCAGTGAGCGGACAGCGAAAAACATTCAGTACTTC. Its translation is CASSERTAKNIQYF.